The 21 T cell receptor beta chains presented below share a single source sample, sequenced in a study of PD-1 blockade in classical Hodgkin lymphoma. TCRdb keeps only in-frame clones here, not all; method: immunoSEQ multiplex PCR. The table includes tens of thousands of clones, more than 70% detected once. Time point: cycle 4 day 1 (C4D1), after five to seven weeks of nivolumab. There was relapse after autologous stem cell transplantation in every patient, and there was variation in brentuximab vedotin exposure. This material consisted of peripheral blood mononuclear cells (PBMCs), taken before the fourth cycle of nivolumab. The receptors derive from a human donor with classical Hodgkin lymphoma.

The chain combines TRBV11-1 with TRBJ2-2, with a possible D match to TRBD2 (5 bases). V was trimmed by 5 bases and J by 6 bases, leaving 19 bases between them. The CDR3 totals 16 residues. Looked up from germline, CDR1 is SGHAT and CDR2 is FQDESV (reference sequence). The CDR3 nucleotides are TGTGCCAGCAGCCCCATGGAGGCCTTAGTCCCCGGGGAGCTGTTTTTT. Protein product: CASSPMEALVPGELFF.

A single count supports this clone. The V call is TRBV27, the J call TRBJ1-4; unclear D gene. The V gene lost 4 bases and the J gene lost 4 bases, with 10 bases spanning the gap. The length of the CDR3 is 14 residues. CDR1 is MNHEY and CDR2 is SMNVEV in the germline V gene (reference sequence). The DNA of the CDR3 is TGTGCCAGCAGTTCCCGGAACTTTAATGAAAAACTGTTTTTT. It encodes CASSSRNFNEKLFF.

This rearrangement joins TRBV5-1 to TRBJ2-7; D ambiguous. Germline V CDR1 and CDR2: SGHRS, YFSETQ. The CDR3 is 12 residues long. V lost 4 bases, J lost 3 bases, and 8 bases lay in between. The CDR3 reads CASSPTDYEQYF. The DNA of the CDR3 is TGCGCCAGCAGCCCCACAGACTACGAGCAGTACTTC.

J is TRBJ1-1 and V is TRBV5-1; the D gene is possibly TRBD1 (5 bases). V lost 0 bases, J lost 1 base, and 16 bases lay in between. Per the germline V gene, CDR1 is SGHRS and CDR2 is YFSETQ. CDR3 size: 17 residues. CDR3 sequence reads: CASSLEGSRVPNTEAFF. As DNA, the CDR3 is TGCGCCAGCAGCTTGGAAGGGTCCAGGGTCCCGAACACTGAAGCTTTCTTT.

Regarding this clone: A single base separates this from a much larger clone, so it may be a read error. In the same sample, other DNA sequences code for this CDR3. The genes are TRBV28 and TRBJ1-5, with D unresolved. CDR1 and CDR2 from the germline V gene are MDHEN and SYDVKM. The CDR3 is 11 amino acids. V was pared by 5 bases and J by 2 bases, with 1 base between. For the CDR3, the DNA is TGTGCCAGCAGTGGCAATCAGCCCCAGCATTTT. It is translated as CASSGNQPQHF.

This clone has more than one count but fewer than ten. The chain combines TRBV11-2 with TRBJ1-2; tentatively, D is TRBD1 (5 bases). CDR3 length equals 13 residues. Per germline, CDR1 SGHAT and CDR2 FQNNGV. The germline V and J ends were trimmed by 3 bases and 3 bases, with 8 bases remaining between them. The CDR3 region is CASSFQGDYGYTF. CDR3 DNA sequence: TGTGCCAGCAGCTTTCAGGGAGACTATGGCTACACCTTC.

The chain has TRBV19 and TRBJ2-1; 8 bases align to TRBD2. The ends lost 5 bases at V and 3 bases at J; junction bases unmatched: 6. The CDR3 is 15 residues long. CDR1 is LNHDA, CDR2 SQIVND, per germline (reference sequence). The CDR3 nucleotides are TGTGCCAGTAGTTTCGGGACTAGAGGCTACAATGAGCAGTTCTTC. It is translated as CASSFGTRGYNEQFF.

The V call is TRBV18, the J call TRBJ1-1, with D perhaps matching TRBD1 (5 bases). CDR1 is KGHSH and CDR2 is LQKENI in the germline V gene. This CDR3 is 15 amino acids long. V was cut by 3 bases and J by 0 bases, with 11 bases left in between. The DNA for the CDR3 is TGTGCCAGCTCACCGAGACAGACACTGAACACTGAAGCTTTCTTT. It codes for CASSPRQTLNTEAFF.

The V gene is TRBV18, the J gene TRBJ2-5; perhaps TRBD1 as D (6 bases). V dropped 5 bases and J dropped 1 base, with 17 bases sitting between them. In germline, CDR1 is KGHSH, CDR2 LQKENI. The CDR3 runs to 16 residues. The CDR3 coding sequence is TGTGCCAGCTCAAACAGACAGGAGGCTTCCCAAGAGACCCAGTACTTC. Amino acids: CASSNRQEASQETQYF.

This clone appeared a few times. The CDR3 nucleotides read TGTGCCAGCAGCTCCTTCGAGTTGTGGGCTAGAAAGGTGGTTGAGCAGTTCTTC. Its protein is CASSSFELWARKVVEQFF. The genes are TRBV11-2 and TRBJ2-1; D gene ambiguous. The germline V and J ends were trimmed by 4 bases and 9 bases, with 28 bases remaining between them. This CDR3 has 18 amino acids. The germline gives CDR1 SGHAT, CDR2 FQNNGV.

The chain employs TRBV5-1 and TRBJ2-5; perhaps TRBD1 as D (5 bases). V dropped 2 bases and J dropped 1 base, with 15 bases sitting between them. The germline CDR1 and CDR2 sequences are SGHRS and YFSETQ. The CDR3 is 16 residues long. The CDR3 coding sequence is TGCGCCAGCAGCTTTCAGGGCCAGCCTAGCCAAGAGACCCAGTACTTC. Its translation is CASSFQGQPSQETQYF.

The chain couples TRBV7-9 to TRBJ2-2, with 7 bases matching TRBD2. CDR1 SEHNR and CDR2 FQNEAQ come from the germline V gene (reference sequence). V dropped 5 bases and J dropped 5; count of bases not matched to a gene: 11. There are 16 residues in the CDR3. CDR3 residues: CASSPPTSRRTGELFF. In DNA form, the CDR3 reads TGTGCCAGCAGCCCACCGACTAGCCGGAGGACCGGGGAGCTGTTTTTT.

The chain couples TRBV9 to TRBJ2-5, with D tentatively TRBD2 (5 bases). This CDR3 is 14 amino acids long. From germline, CDR1 is SGDLS and CDR2 YYNGEE. Between the trimmed V and J ends, which lost 1 base and 3 bases, there was a span of 10 bases. CDR3 protein: CASSVRPGEETQYF. The CDR3 DNA is TGTGCCAGCAGCGTACGGCCCGGGGAAGAGACCCAGTACTTC.

Of note for this clone: One end of the junction fails to match germline, which may point to a read error. The chain joins TRBV4-1 to TRBJ1-2; D is possibly TRBD1 (6 bases). CDR1 and CDR2 from the germline V gene are MGHRA and YSYEKL. The CDR3 is 14 amino acids. The chain's CDR3 is CASSRDNTNHGYTF. CDR3 DNA: TGCGCCAGCAGCCGGGACAACACTAACCATGGCTACACCTTC.

This chain connects TRBV9 to TRBJ1-6; D is unclear. Germline CDR1 and CDR2: SGDLS and YYNGEE. V was shortened by 1 base and J by 5 bases, with 16 bases between the two germline ends. The CDR3 length is 17 residues. CDR3 in DNA: TGTGCCAGCAGCGTACCCCTAGAGAGGGATCATAATTCACCCCTCCACTTT. It specifies CASSVPLERDHNSPLHF.

The chain joins TRBV25-1 to TRBJ2-7; D call uncertain. Germline V gene data show CDR1 as MGHDK and CDR2 as SYGVNS. The V and J ends lost 3 bases and 5 bases respectively, with 17 bases between them. This CDR3 is built from 15 residues. The chain's CDR3 is CASSDPWRRIDEQYF. The DNA of the CDR3 is TGTGCCAGCAGTGACCCATGGCGGCGAATAGACGAGCAGTACTTC.

Written as DNA, the CDR3 is TGCAGCGTTCAAAAGTCCAATCAGCCCCAGCATTTT. Its translation: CSVQKSNQPQHF. The chain carries TRBV29-1 and TRBJ1-5; D is undetermined. The CDR3 length is 12 residues. V lost 5 bases to trimming and J lost 3 bases, with 8 bases between them. Germline values: CDR1 SQVTM, CDR2 ANQGSEA.

The V and J genes are TRBV5-6 and TRBJ2-5; 9 bases map to TRBD1. This CDR3 region has 15 residues. J gave up 7 bases and V 4 bases, and 11 bases lay outside the gene matches. The germline gives CDR1 SGHDT, CDR2 YYEEEE. CDR3: CASSGPGQGIGTQYF. CDR3 DNA sequence: TGTGCCAGCAGCGGACCGGGACAGGGAATAGGGACCCAGTACTTC.

This rearrangement joins TRBV28 to TRBJ2-4; D tentatively reads TRBD1 or TRBD2 (5 bases each). Germline V gene sequence: CDR1 MDHEN, CDR2 SYDVKM. The V gene lost 5 bases and the J gene lost 9 bases, with 14 bases spanning the gap. The CDR3 totals 13 residues. CDR3 loop: CASSGDPTGIQYF. DNA for the CDR3: TGTGCCAGCAGTGGGGACCCCACAGGCATTCAGTACTTC.

A word on this clone: At one end, the junction sequence differs from germline, possibly due to a read error. The J gene is TRBJ2-2, the V gene TRBV7-7, with unresolved D. The CDR3 loop spans 16 amino acids. Germline V lookup: CDR1 SSHAT, CDR2 FNYEAQ (reference sequence). CDR3 protein: CASSLLGTSDTGELFF. CDR3 sequence (DNA): TGTGCTAGCAGCTTACTTGGCACGTCCGACACCGGGGAGCTGTTTTTT.

The chain is built from TRBV12-5 and TRBJ1-4; D perhaps matches TRBD1 (5 bases). V lost 0 bases, J lost 8 bases, and 13 bases lay in between. The CDR3 extends over 15 amino acids. Germline V gene lookup returns CDR1 LGHNT and CDR2 FRNRAP. Here the CDR3 reads CASGLVAGGGEKLFF. The CDR3, as DNA: TGTGCTAGTGGTTTGGTGGCCGGGGGAGGAGAAAAACTGTTTTTT.